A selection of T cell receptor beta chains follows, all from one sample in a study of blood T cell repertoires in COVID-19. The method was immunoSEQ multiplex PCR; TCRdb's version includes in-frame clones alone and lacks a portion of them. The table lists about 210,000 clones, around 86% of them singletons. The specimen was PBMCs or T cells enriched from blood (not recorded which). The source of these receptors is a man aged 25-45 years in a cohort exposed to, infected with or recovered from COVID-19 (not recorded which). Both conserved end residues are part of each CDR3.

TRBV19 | CASSIGSGSSNEQFF
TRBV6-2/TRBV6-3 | CASSWAGPGRENQPQHF
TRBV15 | CATSRPQGSSYNEQFF
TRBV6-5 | CASRRTGNSYEQYF
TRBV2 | CASSELGADIQYF
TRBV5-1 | CASSGGQGIETQYF
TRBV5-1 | CASSLVGENEKLFF
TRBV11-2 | CASSLGRGEWNTEAFF
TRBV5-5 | CASSTSGTSGTAYTQYF
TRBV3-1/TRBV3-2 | CASSPGTAGYEQYF